These T cell receptor beta chains were read from a single sample in a study of Graves' ophthalmopathy and Graves' hyperthyroidism. One entry per CDR3 protein, called by TCRdb with MiXCR from the multiplex PCR reads. Counted here are a few hundred thousand distinct CDR3 sequences, about 18% occurring once; the ten biggest clones make up around 2.4%. The sample taken for sequencing was peripheral blood. The receptor source for this set is an adult woman with stable Graves' hyperthyroidism. Both conserved end residues are part of each CDR3. The order of the fields is CDR3 length, J gene, clone size, D gene, V gene, CDR3 protein, CDR3 DNA. D genes are given only for firm matches. Expanded clones get a size class; other rows say once, few or many, or leave the size out.

15	TRBJ2-5	many	.	TRBV6-2/TRBV6-3	CASSRDRKTQETQYF	TGTGCCAGCAGCCGCGACAGGAAAACTCAAGAGACCCAGTACTTC
15	TRBJ2-5	once	.	TRBV20-1	CSAYPGALGRETQYF	TGCAGTGCTTACCCCGGGGCCCTCGGAAGAGAGACCCAGTACTTC
14	TRBJ2-7	many	TRBD2	TRBV12-3/TRBV12-4	CASSLSGDSYEQYF	TGTGCCAGCAGTTTAAGCGGGGACTCCTACGAGCAGTACTTC
15	TRBJ1-2	many	.	TRBV28	CASSTDLTGREGYTF	TGTGCCAGCTCCACGGACCTTACAGGGAGGGAGGGCTACACCTTC
13	TRBJ1-5	many	TRBD1	TRBV19	CASQGQGMKPQHF	TGTGCCAGCCAAGGACAGGGGATGAAGCCCCAGCATTTT
15	TRBJ2-7	many	TRBD2	TRBV18	CASSPAGTSPYEQYF	TGTGCCAGCTCACCCGCCGGGACTAGTCCCTACGAGCAGTACTTC
13	TRBJ2-7	many	.	TRBV5-1	CASSLELHYEQYF	TGCGCCAGCAGCTTGGAATTACACTACGAGCAGTACTTC
14	TRBJ1-1	.	.	TRBV20-1	CSASLGQLNTEAFF	TGCAGTGCTAGTCTGGGACAACTGAACACTGAAGCTTTCTTT
14	TRBJ1-6	.	.	TRBV4-2	CASSQSQKLSPLHF	TGTGCCAGCAGCCAAAGTCAGAAGCTTTCACCCCTCCACTTT
17	TRBJ1-1	many	TRBD1	TRBV12-3/TRBV12-4	CASSLILGGGKGTEAFF	TGTGCCAGCAGTTTGATTTTAGGAGGGGGCAAAGGTACTGAAGCTTTCTTT
16	TRBJ1-5	many	.	TRBV15	CATSRDRAGGNQPQHF	TGTGCCACCAGCAGAGATCGGGCAGGAGGCAATCAGCCCCAGCATTTT
15	TRBJ2-7	many	TRBD1	TRBV11-2	CASSLTRGISYEQYF	TGTGCCAGCAGCTTAACCAGGGGGATCTCCTACGAGCAGTACTTC
15	TRBJ2-7	.	TRBD2	TRBV28	CASRITSGRGYEQYF	TGTGCCAGCAGAATCACTAGCGGGAGGGGTTACGAGCAGTACTTC
15	TRBJ1-2	many	TRBD1	TRBV2	CASSVTGVRVYGYTF	TGTGCCAGCAGTGTCACAGGGGTTCGGGTCTATGGCTACACCTTC
14	TRBJ1-3	many	TRBD1	TRBV5-1	CASSLGTGPNTIYF	TGCGCCAGCAGCTTGGGGACAGGGCCCAACACCATATATTTT
15	TRBJ2-5	many	TRBD1	TRBV6-1	CASSEGQGTGGTQYF	TGTGCCAGCAGTGAAGGCCAGGGGACAGGGGGCACCCAGTACTTC
14	TRBJ2-7	many	.	TRBV12-3/TRBV12-4	CASSPNLRGDEQYF	TGTGCCAGCAGTCCCAATCTAAGGGGAGACGAGCAGTACTTC
12	TRBJ2-7	.	TRBD1	TRBV30	CAWSVQGGEQYF	TGTGCCTGGAGTGTACAGGGGGGCGAGCAGTACTTC
14	TRBJ1-3	many	.	TRBV7-2	CASSLGVSGNTIYF	TGTGCCAGCAGCCTCGGGGTCTCTGGAAACACCATATATTTT
16	TRBJ2-2	few	.	TRBV29-1	CSVRGARDVNTGELFF	TGCAGCGTCCGGGGGGCACGGGACGTGAACACCGGGGAGCTGTTTTTT
15	TRBJ1-1	many	.	TRBV20-1	CSAPTGGNGDTEAFF	TGCAGTGCTCCCACTGGGGGGAATGGGGACACTGAAGCTTTCTTT
14	TRBJ2-7	many	.	TRBV6-1	CASSVWQATIEQYF	TGTGCCAGCAGTGTATGGCAGGCCACGATCGAGCAGTACTTC
15	TRBJ2-7	many	TRBD1	TRBV12-3/TRBV12-4	CASSLEGTGGFEQYF	TGTGCCAGCAGTTTAGAGGGAACAGGGGGGTTCGAGCAGTACTTC
14	TRBJ1-3	.	.	TRBV11-2	CASTRERSGNTIYF	TGTGCCAGCACGAGGGAAAGATCTGGAAACACCATATATTTT
16	TRBJ1-1	many	.	TRBV9	CASNPMGRPMNTEAFF	TGTGCCAGCAATCCCATGGGCCGGCCTATGAACACTGAAGCTTTCTTT
12	TRBJ2-5	.	.	TRBV20-1	CSASAWGETQYF	TGCAGTGCTAGTGCCTGGGGGGAGACCCAGTACTTC
16	TRBJ2-5	many	TRBD1	TRBV30	CAWSVWDRGIKETQYF	TGTGCCTGGAGTGTTTGGGACAGGGGAATTAAAGAGACCCAGTACTTC
15	TRBJ1-5	many	TRBD1	TRBV6-1	CASSEFQGGNQPQHF	TGTGCCAGCAGTGAGTTCCAGGGGGGTAATCAGCCCCAGCATTTT
13	TRBJ2-7	many	.	TRBV12-3/TRBV12-4	CASSSLTGYEQYF	TGTGCCAGCAGCTCTTTGACAGGATACGAGCAGTACTTC
15	TRBJ1-5	many	.	TRBV12-3/TRBV12-4	CASSHVGGVFRSQHF	TGTGCCAGCAGTCATGTCGGGGGTGTTTTTAGATCCCAGCATTTT
16	TRBJ1-1	many	.	TRBV7-9	CASRSSDRSLNTEAFF	TGTGCCAGCAGATCGTCCGACAGGTCCTTGAACACTGAAGCTTTCTTT
14	TRBJ2-7	many	.	TRBV20-1	CSANWLISSYEQYF	TGCAGTGCTAATTGGCTGATAAGCTCCTACGAGCAGTACTTC
11	TRBJ1-2	.	.	TRBV30	CAWIEGRGYTF	TGTGCCTGGATTGAAGGAAGAGGCTACACCTTC
17	TRBJ1-3	.	.	TRBV11-1	CASSFRSPGVPGNTIYF	TGTGCCAGCAGCTTTAGAAGCCCAGGGGTCCCGGGAAACACCATATATTTT
14	TRBJ2-5	few	TRBD1	TRBV12-3/TRBV12-4	CASSPTGGLVTQYF	TGTGCCAGCTCCCCGACAGGGGGCTTGGTGACCCAGTACTTC
16	TRBJ1-2	many	TRBD1	TRBV11-2	CASSAAHRGRFYGYTF	TGTGCCAGCAGCGCCGCCCACAGGGGGCGATTCTATGGCTACACCTTC
14	TRBJ1-6	many	.	TRBV28	CASSLISGVSPLHF	TGTGCCAGCAGTTTAATTTCGGGGGTTTCACCCCTCCACTTT